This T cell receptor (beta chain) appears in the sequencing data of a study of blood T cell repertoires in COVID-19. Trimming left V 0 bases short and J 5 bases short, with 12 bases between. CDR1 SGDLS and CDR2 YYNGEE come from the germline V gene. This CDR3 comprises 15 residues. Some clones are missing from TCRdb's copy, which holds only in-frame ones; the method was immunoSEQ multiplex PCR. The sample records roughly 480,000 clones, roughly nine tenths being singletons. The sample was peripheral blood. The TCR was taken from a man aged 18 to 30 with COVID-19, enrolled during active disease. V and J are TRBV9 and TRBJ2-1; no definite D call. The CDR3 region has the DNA TGTGCCAGCAGCGTAGAAATAGCCGCTCACAATGAGCAGTTCTTC. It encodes CASSVEIAAHNEQFF. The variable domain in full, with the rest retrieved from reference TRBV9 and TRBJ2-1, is DSGVTQTPKHLITATGQRVTLRCSPRSGDLSVYWYQQSLDQGLQFLIQYYNGEERAKGNILERFSAQQFPDLHSELNLSSLELGDSALYFCASSVEIAAHNEQFFGPGTRLTVL.